This TCR beta chain originates from a study of T cell repertoires in cytomegalovirus infection. In TCRdb, the reads were re-called with MiXCR into one record per CDR3 protein. The sample records 500,000 or so distinct CDR3 sequences, 16% being singletons. A few counts support this clonotype. The V gene's germline CDR1 is SEHNR and CDR2 FQNEAQ (reference sequence). V trimming: 11 bases; J trimming: 0 bases; junction bases outside the gene matches: 3. The CDR3 spans 12 residues. The TCR comes from a human donor in good health (CMV status not recorded). Some clones in this sample may be carry-over from other donors' samples. The chain carries TRBV7-9 and TRBJ2-5, with 7 nucleotides matching TRBD1. The sample taken for sequencing was CD8+ T cells from PBMCs. CDR3 protein: CASTGDQETQYF. CDR3 nucleotides: TGTGCCTCCACAGGGGACCAAGAGACCCAGTACTTC.